The present T cell receptor (beta chain) was sequenced within a study of T cells in Graves' hyperthyroidism and ophthalmopathy. Broader study findings: In validation, the model predicted ophthalmopathy. These predictions came a median about 6.5 months before onset.

Among ophthalmopathy patients, the Clinical Activity Score reached at least 3, the NOSPECS grade reached at least 4, and duration remained under 3 months. The germline V and J ends were trimmed by 3 bases and 0 bases, with 12 bases remaining between them. The germline CDR1 and CDR2 sequences are MNHEY and SVGAGI. The CDR3 is 16 residues long. At least ten counts were recorded for this clonotype. Its antigen is currently unknown. Amplification targeted TCR beta CDR3 regions from RNA transcripts. A set of HTBI primers served as the primers for a first-round RT-PCR of the TCR CDR3. TCRdb re-called the multiplex PCR reads with MiXCR, one entry per CDR3 protein. The sample holds about 480,000 distinct CDR3 sequences; approximately 24% are singletons and the top ten take around 11%.

This chain connects TRBV6-5 to TRBJ1-3; maybe TRBD1 (6 bases). What was sequenced was blood. This receptor was obtained from a woman aged 25 to 39 with Graves' ophthalmopathy. The DNA for the CDR3 is TGTGCCAGCAGTTATTCTACAGGGTTCTCTGGAAACACCATATATTTT. This sequence encodes CASSYSTGFSGNTIYF.